This is a list of T cell receptor beta chains from one sample in a study of CD4 T cells in relation to SARS-CoV-2 and coronaviruses. The repertoire was sequenced with immunoSEQ multiplex PCR; TCRdb's copy has only in-frame clones and lacks some. The repertoire holds about 21,000 clones, with about 70% as singletons. These receptors have no known antigen. What was sequenced was CD4+ T cells from PBMCs, cultured in vitro. The receptors were sampled from a human donor in good health. CDR3s include the opening cysteine and the closing phenylalanine or tryptophan. The D gene is left open where the match is weak. Clone size, where shown, is once, few, many, or a class for clones that have expanded.

d_gene: .
j_gene: TRBJ1-4
v_gene: TRBV25-1
abundance: .
CDR3aa: CASGGPGREKLFF
CDR3nt: TGTGCCAGCGGAGGTCCGGGACGGGAAAAACTGTTTTTT

d_gene: .
j_gene: TRBJ1-5
v_gene: TRBV28
abundance: .
CDR3aa: CASRPTGIQPQHF
CDR3nt: TGTGCCAGCAGACCAACCGGGATTCAGCCCCAGCATTTT

d_gene: TRBD1
j_gene: TRBJ1-5
v_gene: TRBV7-9
abundance: once
CDR3aa: CASSLGTGAPGPQHF
CDR3nt: TGTGCCAGCAGCTTGGGGACAGGGGCTCCGGGGCCCCAGCATTTT

d_gene: .
j_gene: TRBJ2-7
v_gene: TRBV7-9
abundance: once
CDR3aa: CASSLIQGFNEQYF
CDR3nt: TGTGCCAGCAGCCTCATTCAGGGGTTCAACGAGCAGTACTTC

d_gene: TRBD1
j_gene: TRBJ1-5
v_gene: TRBV4-1
abundance: .
CDR3aa: CASSHTGDSNQPQHF
CDR3nt: TGCGCCAGCAGCCACACAGGGGATAGCAATCAGCCCCAGCATTTT

d_gene: TRBD1
j_gene: TRBJ2-7
v_gene: TRBV7-9
abundance: few
CDR3aa: CASSPPAGGSYEQYF
CDR3nt: TGTGCCAGCAGCCCTCCGGCAGGGGGATCCTACGAGCAGTACTTC

d_gene: .
j_gene: TRBJ1-5
v_gene: TRBV2
abundance: .
CDR3aa: CASRGIYNQPQHF
CDR3nt: TGTGCCAGCAGGGGGATCTACAATCAGCCCCAGCATTTT

d_gene: TRBD2
j_gene: TRBJ2-5
v_gene: TRBV5-1
abundance: few
CDR3aa: CASSVSTSGRAGAQYF
CDR3nt: TGCGCCAGCAGCGTATCGACTAGCGGGAGGGCTGGGGCCCAGTACTTC

d_gene: .
j_gene: TRBJ2-2
v_gene: TRBV3-1/TRBV3-2
abundance: .
CDR3aa: CASSHVELNTWELFF
CDR3nt: TGTGCCAGCAGCCATGTGGAGCTGAACACCTGGGAGCTGTTTTTT

d_gene: .
j_gene: TRBJ1-5
v_gene: TRBV12-3/TRBV12-4
abundance: .
CDR3aa: CASSPSNQPQHF
CDR3nt: TGTGCCAGCAGTCCTAGCAATCAGCCCCAGCATTTT

d_gene: .
j_gene: TRBJ1-4
v_gene: TRBV6-1
abundance: .
CDR3aa: CASSDGPGGGEKLFF
CDR3nt: TGTGCCAGCAGTGACGGGCCTGGGGGTGGGGAAAAACTGTTTTTT

d_gene: .
j_gene: TRBJ2-1
v_gene: TRBV30
abundance: .
CDR3aa: CAWSHPGSRQVF
CDR3nt: TGTGCCTGGAGCCACCCGGGATCTCGGCAGGTCTTC

d_gene: .
j_gene: TRBJ2-3
v_gene: TRBV24-1
abundance: .
CDR3aa: CATSDRRDAGRSTDTQYF
CDR3nt: TGTGCCACTAGTGATCGCCGGGACGCTGGTCGAAGCACAGATACGCAGTATTTT

d_gene: .
j_gene: TRBJ1-1
v_gene: TRBV11-2
abundance: .
CDR3aa: CASSSLMARSEAFF
CDR3nt: TGTGCCAGCAGCTCCCTTATGGCGCGGTCTGAAGCTTTCTTT

d_gene: TRBD1
j_gene: TRBJ1-5
v_gene: TRBV6-5
abundance: few
CDR3aa: CASSRDRAPQPQHF
CDR3nt: TGTGCCAGCAGTCGGGACAGGGCTCCTCAGCCCCAGCATTTT

d_gene: TRBD1
j_gene: TRBJ2-2
v_gene: TRBV6-4
abundance: few
CDR3aa: CASRGQGDTGELFF
CDR3nt: TGTGCCAGCAGGGGACAGGGGGACACCGGGGAGCTGTTTTTT

d_gene: TRBD1
j_gene: TRBJ2-3
v_gene: TRBV11-1
abundance: .
CDR3aa: CASSLRQGDSKQYF
CDR3nt: TGTGCCAGCAGCTTAAGACAGGGGGACTCGAAGCAGTATTTT

d_gene: TRBD2
j_gene: TRBJ2-3
v_gene: TRBV2
abundance: .
CDR3aa: CASRGPSGRRTDTQYF
CDR3nt: TGTGCCAGCAGGGGCCCTAGCGGGAGGAGAACAGATACGCAGTATTTT

d_gene: .
j_gene: TRBJ2-1
v_gene: TRBV10-3
abundance: .
CDR3aa: CAISEFGDGQSEQFF
CDR3nt: TGTGCCATCAGTGAGTTTGGCGACGGACAGAGCGAGCAGTTCTTC

d_gene: TRBD2
j_gene: TRBJ2-1
v_gene: TRBV2
abundance: .
CDR3aa: CASNDGRIRSYNEQFF
CDR3nt: TGTGCCAGCAACGACGGGAGGATTCGCTCCTACAATGAGCAGTTCTTC

d_gene: .
j_gene: TRBJ1-6
v_gene: TRBV30
abundance: .
CDR3aa: CAWSVRRTPNSPLHF
CDR3nt: TGTGCCTGGAGTGTACGGAGGACCCCTAATTCACCCCTCCACTTT

d_gene: .
j_gene: TRBJ1-5
v_gene: TRBV7-3
abundance: .
CDR3aa: CASSLIVGLTDELQNQPQHF
CDR3nt: TGTGCCAGCAGCTTAATTGTGGGGTTGACAGACGAACTACAAAATCAGCCCCAGCATTTT

d_gene: .
j_gene: TRBJ2-3
v_gene: TRBV9
abundance: .
CDR3aa: CASSVGGSTDTQYF
CDR3nt: TGTGCCAGCAGCGTAGGGGGGAGCACAGATACGCAGTATTTT

d_gene: TRBD2
j_gene: TRBJ2-4
v_gene: TRBV5-1
abundance: .
CDR3aa: CASSLGAGVSNIQYF
CDR3nt: TGCGCCAGCAGCCTAGGGGCGGGAGTTTCAAACATTCAGTACTTC

d_gene: .
j_gene: TRBJ2-7
v_gene: TRBV19
abundance: once
CDR3aa: CASSIGGRIGGEQYF
CDR3nt: TGTGCCAGTAGTATCGGGGGCAGGATCGGTGGCGAGCAGTACTTC

d_gene: .
j_gene: TRBJ2-7
v_gene: TRBV7-8
abundance: .
CDR3aa: CASSRGGGLEQYF
CDR3nt: TGTGCCAGCAGCCGGGGCGGAGGGCTCGAGCAGTACTTC

d_gene: .
j_gene: TRBJ2-1
v_gene: TRBV6-1
abundance: .
CDR3aa: CASSDPGAGEINEQFF
CDR3nt: TGTGCCAGCAGTGACCCGGGGGCGGGAGAAATAAATGAGCAGTTCTTC

d_gene: .
j_gene: TRBJ2-1
v_gene: TRBV11-3
abundance: .
CDR3aa: CASSLAGSWDEQFF
CDR3nt: TGTGCCAGCAGCTTAGCTGGGTCGTGGGATGAGCAGTTCTTC

d_gene: TRBD1
j_gene: TRBJ2-6
v_gene: TRBV13
abundance: .
CDR3aa: CASSLGQGYLSGANVLTF
CDR3nt: TGTGCCAGCAGCCTTGGACAGGGCTACCTCTCTGGGGCCAACGTCCTGACTTTC

d_gene: TRBD2
j_gene: TRBJ2-7
v_gene: TRBV6-5
abundance: .
CDR3aa: CASSYSWSLAGGEQYF
CDR3nt: TGTGCCAGCAGTTACTCTTGGAGTCTAGCGGGAGGCGAGCAGTACTTC

d_gene: TRBD1
j_gene: TRBJ1-2
v_gene: TRBV24-1
abundance: .
CDR3aa: CATSDPRQGMDYGYTF
CDR3nt: TGTGCCACCAGTGACCCCCGACAGGGTATGGACTATGGCTACACCTTC

d_gene: .
j_gene: TRBJ2-2
v_gene: TRBV20-1
abundance: .
CDR3aa: CSASRPGSGELFF
CDR3nt: TGCAGTGCTAGTCGTCCAGGATCCGGGGAGCTGTTTTTT

d_gene: .
j_gene: TRBJ1-3
v_gene: TRBV14
abundance: few
CDR3aa: CASSPLGGAAGGNTIYF
CDR3nt: TGTGCCAGCAGCCCGTTGGGAGGGGCGGCGGGTGGAAACACCATATATTTT

d_gene: TRBD2
j_gene: TRBJ2-1
v_gene: TRBV5-1
abundance: few
CDR3aa: CASGVAGGTNEQFF
CDR3nt: TGCGCCAGCGGGGTAGCGGGAGGAACCAATGAGCAGTTCTTC

d_gene: TRBD1
j_gene: TRBJ2-3
v_gene: TRBV9
abundance: .
CDR3aa: CASSAPGGRSTDTQYF
CDR3nt: TGTGCCAGCAGCGCCCCAGGGGGCAGAAGCACAGATACGCAGTATTTT

d_gene: TRBD2
j_gene: TRBJ2-1
v_gene: TRBV4-2
abundance: .
CDR3aa: CASSQGLAGGLGQFF
CDR3nt: TGTGCCAGCAGCCAGGGACTAGCGGGAGGGCTCGGGCAGTTCTTC

d_gene: .
j_gene: TRBJ1-2
v_gene: TRBV6-5
abundance: .
CDR3aa: CASSAEGQYGYTF
CDR3nt: TGTGCCAGCAGCGCCGAGGGGCAATATGGCTACACCTTC

d_gene: .
j_gene: TRBJ1-2
v_gene: TRBV3-1/TRBV3-2
abundance: .
CDR3aa: CASSSQGGHYGYTF
CDR3nt: TGTGCCAGCAGCTCCCAGGGCGGCCACTATGGCTACACCTTC

d_gene: .
j_gene: TRBJ1-2
v_gene: TRBV3-1/TRBV3-2
abundance: .
CDR3aa: CASSSAHYGYTF
CDR3nt: TGTGCCAGCAGCAGTGCGCACTATGGCTACACCTTC

d_gene: TRBD2
j_gene: TRBJ2-5
v_gene: TRBV5-1
abundance: .
CDR3aa: CASSWGLAGETQYF
CDR3nt: TGCGCCAGCAGCTGGGGACTAGCGGGAGAGACCCAGTACTTC

d_gene: .
j_gene: TRBJ1-2
v_gene: TRBV30
abundance: .
CDR3aa: CAWSEGRLVGF
CDR3nt: TGTGCCTGGAGTGAGGGCCGCCTTGTGGGCTTC

d_gene: .
j_gene: TRBJ2-1
v_gene: TRBV11-3
abundance: .
CDR3aa: CASSLNGATNEQFF
CDR3nt: TGTGCCAGCAGCTTAAACGGGGCCACGAATGAGCAGTTCTTC

d_gene: TRBD1
j_gene: TRBJ1-1
v_gene: TRBV5-1
abundance: few
CDR3aa: CASSWTGAYTEAFF
CDR3nt: TGCGCCAGCAGCTGGACAGGGGCTTATACTGAAGCTTTCTTT

d_gene: .
j_gene: TRBJ2-7
v_gene: TRBV5-4
abundance: few
CDR3aa: CASSLLIGRAEQYF
CDR3nt: TGTGCCAGCAGCCTGCTGATAGGTCGGGCCGAGCAGTACTTC

d_gene: .
j_gene: TRBJ2-6
v_gene: TRBV3-1/TRBV3-2
abundance: .
CDR3aa: CASSRSPPGANVLTF
CDR3nt: TGTGCCAGCAGCCGTAGCCCCCCGGGGGCCAACGTCCTGACTTTC

d_gene: .
j_gene: TRBJ2-7
v_gene: TRBV2
abundance: once
CDR3aa: CASRAPLVYEQYF
CDR3nt: TGTGCCAGCAGGGCACCGTTAGTCTACGAGCAGTACTTC

d_gene: TRBD1
j_gene: TRBJ1-1
v_gene: TRBV5-1
abundance: .
CDR3aa: CASSLDPVKQGPNTEAFF
CDR3nt: TGCGCCAGCAGCTTGGATCCTGTTAAACAGGGGCCGAACACTGAAGCTTTCTTT

d_gene: TRBD2
j_gene: TRBJ2-1
v_gene: TRBV9
abundance: .
CDR3aa: CASSVASGPYEQFF
CDR3nt: TGTGCCAGCAGCGTAGCTAGCGGGCCCTATGAGCAGTTCTTC

d_gene: .
j_gene: TRBJ1-1
v_gene: TRBV11-2
abundance: .
CDR3aa: CASGAGPTHTEAFF
CDR3nt: TGTGCCAGCGGCGCGGGACCGACTCACACTGAAGCTTTCTTT

d_gene: .
j_gene: TRBJ2-1
v_gene: TRBV11-2
abundance: .
CDR3aa: CASSPSGSSYNEQFF
CDR3nt: TGTGCCAGCAGCCCAAGCGGCAGCTCCTACAATGAGCAGTTCTTC

d_gene: .
j_gene: TRBJ2-7
v_gene: TRBV27
abundance: .
CDR3aa: CASSSQSSYEQYF
CDR3nt: TGTGCCAGCAGTTCCCAAAGCTCCTACGAGCAGTACTTC